Given below is one T cell receptor (beta chain) in context. Its antigen is not identified. This sample was taken from a study of T cell responses to AZD1222 COVID-19 vaccine. Pooled samples include second doses given at about 4 or 12 weeks. TCRdb keeps only in-frame clones here, not all; method: immunoSEQ multiplex PCR. Of about 180,000 clones listed, about nine tenths were seen once; the top ten hold approximately 1.8%. General study findings and limits: Per reports, nearly half of all spike-specific TCRs target regions that are unmutated in variants. Repertoires were sampled only after the peak T cell response. Researchers report vaccine-associated CD4 TCRs spanning spike, with dominance at 160-218 and 743-854.

The CDR3 runs 18 residues. V was clipped by 1 base and J by 3 bases; unmatched bases: 12. Germline V gene data show CDR1 as LGHDT and CDR2 as YNNKEL (reference sequence). The rearrangement joins TRBV3-1 (or the pseudogene TRBV3-2) to TRBJ2-5; 9 bases are a match to TRBD1. This specimen was peripheral blood, taken 28 days after the second AZD1222 dose. The receptor was isolated from an adult who received the AZD1222 COVID-19 vaccine. CDR3 protein: CASSQGEIGTGWEETQYF. In DNA form, the CDR3 reads TGTGCCAGCAGCCAAGGGGAGATAGGGACAGGGTGGGAAGAGACCCAGTACTTC.